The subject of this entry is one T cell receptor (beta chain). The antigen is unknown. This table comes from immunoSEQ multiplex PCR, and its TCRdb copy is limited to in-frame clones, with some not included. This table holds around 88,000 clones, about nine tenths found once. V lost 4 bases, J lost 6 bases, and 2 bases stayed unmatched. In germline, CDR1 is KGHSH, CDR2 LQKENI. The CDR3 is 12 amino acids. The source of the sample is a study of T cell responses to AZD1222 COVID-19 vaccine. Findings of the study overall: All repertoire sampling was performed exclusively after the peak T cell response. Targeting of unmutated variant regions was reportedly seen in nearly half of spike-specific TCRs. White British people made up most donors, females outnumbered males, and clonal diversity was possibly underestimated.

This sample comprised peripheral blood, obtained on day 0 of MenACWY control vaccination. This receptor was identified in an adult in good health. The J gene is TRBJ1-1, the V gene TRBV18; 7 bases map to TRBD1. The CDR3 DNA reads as TGTGCCAGCTCACGGACAGGACCTGAAGCTTTCTTT. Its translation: CASSRTGPEAFF.